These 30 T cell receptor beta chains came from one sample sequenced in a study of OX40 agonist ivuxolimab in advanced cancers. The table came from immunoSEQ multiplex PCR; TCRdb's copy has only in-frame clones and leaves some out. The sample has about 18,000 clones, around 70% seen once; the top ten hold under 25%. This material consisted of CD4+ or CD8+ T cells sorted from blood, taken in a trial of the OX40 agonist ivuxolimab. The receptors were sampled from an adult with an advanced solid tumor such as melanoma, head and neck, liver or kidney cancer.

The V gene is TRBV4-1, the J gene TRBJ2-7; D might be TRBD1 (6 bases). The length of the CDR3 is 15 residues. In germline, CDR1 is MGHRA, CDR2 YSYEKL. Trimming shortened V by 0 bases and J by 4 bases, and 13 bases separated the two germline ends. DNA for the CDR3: TGCGCCAGCAGCCAAGATACAGGGAAGAAGTACGAGCAGTACTTC. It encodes CASSQDTGKKYEQYF.

The CDR3 reads CASSPESPGNYSNQPQHF. The DNA of the CDR3 is TGTGCCAGCAGCCCGGAGTCCCCGGGAAATTATAGCAATCAGCCCCAGCATTTT. V usage is TRBV11-3 and J usage is TRBJ1-5; D gene ambiguous. The CDR3 is 18 amino acids. The germline V gene has CDR1 SGHNT and CDR2 YENEEA. Trimming took off 5 bases at V and 0 bases at J, with 20 bases between the two ends.

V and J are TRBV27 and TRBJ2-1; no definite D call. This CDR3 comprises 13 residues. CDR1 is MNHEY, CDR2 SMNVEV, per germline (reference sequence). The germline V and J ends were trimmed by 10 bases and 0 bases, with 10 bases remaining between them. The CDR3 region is CATWTGSYNEQFF. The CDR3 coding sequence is TGTGCCACCTGGACGGGCTCCTACAATGAGCAGTTCTTC.

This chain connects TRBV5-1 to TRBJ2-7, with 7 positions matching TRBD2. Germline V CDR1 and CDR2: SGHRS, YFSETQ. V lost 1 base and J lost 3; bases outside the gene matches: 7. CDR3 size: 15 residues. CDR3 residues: CASSLYYGGGYEQYF. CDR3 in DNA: TGCGCCAGCAGCTTGTACTATGGCGGGGGCTACGAGCAGTACTTC.

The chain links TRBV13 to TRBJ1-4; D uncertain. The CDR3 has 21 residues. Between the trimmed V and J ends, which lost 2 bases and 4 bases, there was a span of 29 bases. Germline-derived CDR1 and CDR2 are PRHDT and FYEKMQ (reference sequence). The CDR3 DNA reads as TGTGCCAGCAGCTTATCCGCCGCCTCAGGATCCGCCGCGGAAATTAATGAAAAACTGTTTTTT. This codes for CASSLSAASGSAAEINEKLFF.

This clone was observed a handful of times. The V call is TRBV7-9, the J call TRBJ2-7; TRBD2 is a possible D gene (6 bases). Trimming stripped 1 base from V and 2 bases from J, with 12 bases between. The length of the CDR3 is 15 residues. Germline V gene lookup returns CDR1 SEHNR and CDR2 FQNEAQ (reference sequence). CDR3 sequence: CASSLDGSGPYEQYF. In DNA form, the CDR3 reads TGTGCCAGCAGCTTAGACGGTAGCGGCCCCTACGAGCAGTACTTC.

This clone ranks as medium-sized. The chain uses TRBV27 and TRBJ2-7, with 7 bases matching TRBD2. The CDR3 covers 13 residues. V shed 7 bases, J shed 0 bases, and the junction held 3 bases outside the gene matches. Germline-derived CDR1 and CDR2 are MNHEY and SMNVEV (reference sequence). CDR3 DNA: TGTGCCAGCACTCCGGGAGGCTCCTACGAGCAGTACTTC. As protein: CASTPGGSYEQYF.

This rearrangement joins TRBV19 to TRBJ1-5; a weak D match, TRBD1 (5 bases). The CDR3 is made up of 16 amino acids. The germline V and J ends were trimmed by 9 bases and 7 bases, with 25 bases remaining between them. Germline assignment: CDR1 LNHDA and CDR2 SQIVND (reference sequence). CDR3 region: CASLEWGDLLGQPQHF. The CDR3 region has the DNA TGTGCCAGCCTGGAGTGGGGCGACCTCCTGGGGCAGCCCCAGCATTTT.

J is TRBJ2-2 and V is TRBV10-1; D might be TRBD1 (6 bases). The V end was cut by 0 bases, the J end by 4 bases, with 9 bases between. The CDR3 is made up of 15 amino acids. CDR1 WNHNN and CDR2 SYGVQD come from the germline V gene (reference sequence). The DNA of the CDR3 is TGCGCCAGCAGTGAGTCGTCCAGGGGCACCGGGGAGCTGTTTTTT. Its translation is CASSESSRGTGELFF.

CDR3 bases: TGTGCCAGCAGCTTGACAGGGGGAGAAGGGACTGAAGCTTTCTTT. Residues: CASSLTGGEGTEAFF. The chain uses TRBV11-2 and TRBJ1-1; 9 nucleotides align to TRBD1. Germline V gives CDR1 SGHAT, CDR2 FQNNGV. J gave up 5 bases and V 3 bases, and 7 bases lay outside the gene matches. The CDR3 has 15 residues.

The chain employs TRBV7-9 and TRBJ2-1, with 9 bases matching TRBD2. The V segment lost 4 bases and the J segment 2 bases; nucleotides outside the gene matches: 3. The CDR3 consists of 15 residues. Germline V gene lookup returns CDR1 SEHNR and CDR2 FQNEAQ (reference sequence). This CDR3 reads CASSSSGRTYNEQFF. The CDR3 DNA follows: TGTGCCAGCAGCTCCAGCGGGAGGACCTACAATGAGCAGTTCTTC.

CDR3 region: CASSLSGSSYEQYF. In DNA, the CDR3 is TGTGCCAGTAGCCTCAGCGGGAGCTCCTACGAGCAGTACTTC. The chain recombines TRBV19 with TRBJ2-5; 8 nucleotides align to TRBD2. The DNA end favors TRBJ2-7, so the J call may be wrong. The germline V gene encodes CDR1 LNHDA and CDR2 SQIVND (reference sequence). CDR3 length: 14 residues.

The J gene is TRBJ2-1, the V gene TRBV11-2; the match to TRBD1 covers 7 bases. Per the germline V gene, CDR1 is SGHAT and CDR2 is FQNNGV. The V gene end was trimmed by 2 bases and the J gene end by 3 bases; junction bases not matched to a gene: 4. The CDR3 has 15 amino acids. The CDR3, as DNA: TGTGCCAGCAGCTTAACCGCAGGGGGCTACAATGAGCAGTTCTTC. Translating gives CASSLTAGGYNEQFF.

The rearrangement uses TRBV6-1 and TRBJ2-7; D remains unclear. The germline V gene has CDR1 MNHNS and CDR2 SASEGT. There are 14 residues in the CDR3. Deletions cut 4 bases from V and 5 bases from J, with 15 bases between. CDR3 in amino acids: CASSASPGVDEQYF. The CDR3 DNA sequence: TGTGCCAGCAGTGCCTCTCCTGGGGTGGACGAGCAGTACTTC.

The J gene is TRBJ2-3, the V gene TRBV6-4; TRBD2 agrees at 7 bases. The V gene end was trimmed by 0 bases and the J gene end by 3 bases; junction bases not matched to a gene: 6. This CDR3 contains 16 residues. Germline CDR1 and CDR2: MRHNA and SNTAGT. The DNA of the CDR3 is TGTGCCAGCAGTGACTCGGGCGGGAGTGGTACAGATACGCAGTATTTT. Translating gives CASSDSGGSGTDTQYF.

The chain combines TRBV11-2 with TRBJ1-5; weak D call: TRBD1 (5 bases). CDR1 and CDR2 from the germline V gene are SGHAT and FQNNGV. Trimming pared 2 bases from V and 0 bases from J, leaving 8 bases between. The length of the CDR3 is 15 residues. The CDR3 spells CASSLSTDSNQPQHF. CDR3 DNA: TGTGCCAGCAGCTTATCGACAGATAGCAATCAGCCCCAGCATTTT.

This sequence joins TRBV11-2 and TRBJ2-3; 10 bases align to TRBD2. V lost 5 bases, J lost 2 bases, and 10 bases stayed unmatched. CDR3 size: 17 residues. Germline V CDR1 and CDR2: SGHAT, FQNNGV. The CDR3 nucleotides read TGTGCCAGCAGCATACCCACGAGCGGGAGGGCCACAGATACGCAGTATTTT. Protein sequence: CASSIPTSGRATDTQYF. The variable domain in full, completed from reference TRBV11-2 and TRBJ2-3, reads EAGVAQSPRYKIIEKRQSVAFWCNPISGHATLYWYQQILGQGPKLLIQFQNNGVVDDSQLPKDRFSAERLKGVDSTLKIQPAKLEDSAVYLCASSIPTSGRATDTQYFGPGTRLTVL.

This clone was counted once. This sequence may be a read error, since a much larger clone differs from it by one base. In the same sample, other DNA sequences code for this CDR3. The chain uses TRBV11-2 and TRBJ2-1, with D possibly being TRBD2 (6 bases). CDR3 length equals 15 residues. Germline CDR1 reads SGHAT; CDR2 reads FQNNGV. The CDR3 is CASSRSGRQNNEQFF. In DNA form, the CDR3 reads TGTGCTAGCAGCCGTAGCGGCAGACAGAACAATGAGCAGTTCTTC. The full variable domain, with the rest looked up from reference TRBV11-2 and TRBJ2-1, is EAGVAQSPRYKIIEKRQSVAFWCNPISGHATLYWYQQILGQGPKLLIQFQNNGVVDDSQLPKDRFSAERLKGVDSTLKIQPAKLEDSAVYLCASSRSGRQNNEQFFGPGTRLTVL.

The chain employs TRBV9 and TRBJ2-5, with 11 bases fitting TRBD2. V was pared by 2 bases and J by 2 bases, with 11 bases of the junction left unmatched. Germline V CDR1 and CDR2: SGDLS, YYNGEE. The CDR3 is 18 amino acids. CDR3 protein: CASSVRASGRMGQETQYF. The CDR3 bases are TGTGCCAGCAGCGTGAGGGCTAGCGGGAGGATGGGGCAAGAGACCCAGTACTTC.

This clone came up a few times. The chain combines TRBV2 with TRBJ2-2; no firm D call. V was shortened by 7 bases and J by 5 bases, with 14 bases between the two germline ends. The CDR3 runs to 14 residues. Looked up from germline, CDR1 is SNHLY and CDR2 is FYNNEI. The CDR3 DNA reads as TGTGCCAGCATTCTATGGGTGGGAACCGGGGAGCTGTTTTTT. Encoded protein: CASILWVGTGELFF.

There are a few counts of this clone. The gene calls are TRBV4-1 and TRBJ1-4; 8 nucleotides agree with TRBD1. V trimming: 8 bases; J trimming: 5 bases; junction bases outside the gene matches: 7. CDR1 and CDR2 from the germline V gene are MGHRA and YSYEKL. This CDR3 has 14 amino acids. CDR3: CASVGTGSNEKLFF. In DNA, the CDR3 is TGCGCCAGCGTTGGGACAGGATCCAATGAAAAACTGTTTTTT.

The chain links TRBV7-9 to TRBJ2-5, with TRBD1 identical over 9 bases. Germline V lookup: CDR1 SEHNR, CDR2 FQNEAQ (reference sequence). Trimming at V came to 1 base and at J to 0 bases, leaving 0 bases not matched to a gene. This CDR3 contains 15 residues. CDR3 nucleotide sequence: TGTGCCAGCAGCTTAGGGGACAGGGACCAAGAGACCCAGTACTTC. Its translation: CASSLGDRDQETQYF.

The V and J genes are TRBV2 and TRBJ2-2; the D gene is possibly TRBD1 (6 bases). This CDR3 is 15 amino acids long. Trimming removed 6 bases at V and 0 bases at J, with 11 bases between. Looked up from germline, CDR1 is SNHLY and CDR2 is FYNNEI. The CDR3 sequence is CASSVGTTNTGELFF. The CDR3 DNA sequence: TGTGCCAGCAGCGTCGGGACAACGAACACCGGGGAGCTGTTTTTT. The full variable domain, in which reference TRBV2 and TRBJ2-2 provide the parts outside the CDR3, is EPEVTQTPSHQVTQMGQEVILRCVPISNHLYFYWYRQILGQKVEFLVSFYNNEISEKSEIFDDQFSVERPDGSNFTLKIRSTKLEDSAMYFCASSVGTTNTGELFFGEGSRLTVL.

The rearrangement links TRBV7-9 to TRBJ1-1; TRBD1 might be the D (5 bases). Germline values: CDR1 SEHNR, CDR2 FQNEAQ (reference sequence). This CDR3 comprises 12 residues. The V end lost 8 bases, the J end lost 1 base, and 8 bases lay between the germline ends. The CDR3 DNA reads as TGTGCCAGCGCGAGGGGGAACACTGAAGCTTTCTTT. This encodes CASARGNTEAFF.

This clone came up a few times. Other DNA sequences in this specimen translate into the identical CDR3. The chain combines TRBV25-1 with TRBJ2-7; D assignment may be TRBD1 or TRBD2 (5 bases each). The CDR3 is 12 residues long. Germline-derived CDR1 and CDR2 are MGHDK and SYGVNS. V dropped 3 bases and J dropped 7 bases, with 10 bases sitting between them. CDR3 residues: CASSEGRQEQYF. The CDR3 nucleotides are TGTGCCAGCAGTGAGGGACGGCAAGAGCAGTACTTC.

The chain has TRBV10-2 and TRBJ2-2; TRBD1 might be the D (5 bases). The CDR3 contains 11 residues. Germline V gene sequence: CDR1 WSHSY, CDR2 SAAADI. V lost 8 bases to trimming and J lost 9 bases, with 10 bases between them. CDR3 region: CASGRTRELFF. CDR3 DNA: TGCGCCAGCGGAAGGACAAGGGAGCTGTTTTTT.

In DNA, the CDR3 is TGTGCCAGCAGCCCGACGAGGGCATCTAATGAAAAACTGTTTTTT. Its translation is CASSPTRASNEKLFF. The rearrangement links TRBV7-6 to TRBJ1-4; D call uncertain. The CDR3 runs to 15 residues. Germline V gene lookup returns CDR1 SGHVS and CDR2 FNYEAQ. V was pared by 5 bases and J by 3 bases, with 13 bases between.

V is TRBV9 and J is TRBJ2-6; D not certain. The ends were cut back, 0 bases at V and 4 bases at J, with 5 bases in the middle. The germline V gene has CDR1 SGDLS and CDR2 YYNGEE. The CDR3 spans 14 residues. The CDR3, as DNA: TGTGCCAGCAGCGTAGATGCGGGGGCCAACGTCCTGACTTTC. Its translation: CASSVDAGANVLTF.

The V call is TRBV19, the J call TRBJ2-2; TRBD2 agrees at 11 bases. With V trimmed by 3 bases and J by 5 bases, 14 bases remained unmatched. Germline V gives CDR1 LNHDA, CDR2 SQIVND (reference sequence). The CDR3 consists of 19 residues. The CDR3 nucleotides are TGTGCCAGTAGTATGGGCCCGGCCCTAGCGGGAGGAAAAACCGGGGAGCTGTTTTTT. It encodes CASSMGPALAGGKTGELFF.

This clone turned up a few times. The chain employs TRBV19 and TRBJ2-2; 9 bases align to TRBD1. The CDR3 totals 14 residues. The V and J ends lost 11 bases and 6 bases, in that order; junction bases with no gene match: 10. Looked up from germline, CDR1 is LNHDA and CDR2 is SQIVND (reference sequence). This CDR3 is CASAGQGLAGELFF. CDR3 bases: TGTGCCTCAGCGGGACAGGGCCTCGCCGGGGAGCTGTTTTTT.